This is a list of T cell receptor beta chains from one sample in a study of blood T cell repertoires in COVID-19. Generated by immunoSEQ multiplex PCR, the TCRdb table keeps only in-frame clones and is missing some. This repertoire shows approximately 100,000 clones, about four fifths found once; its top ten account for approximately 3.3%. The sample taken for sequencing was peripheral blood. The source is a woman older than 75 with active or convalescent COVID-19. Both conserved end residues are part of each CDR3. D genes are given only for firm matches. Only part of the rows carry a size: once, few, many, or a class if the clone is expanded.

abundance | j_gene | v_gene | d_gene | CDR3aa | CDR3nt
- | TRBJ2-5 | TRBV7-3 | TRBD2 | CASSLGNGGAAETQYF | TGTGCCAGCAGCTTAGGCAACGGGGGGGCCGCAGAGACCCAGTACTTC
- | TRBJ2-7 | TRBV6-5 | - | CASSYPGAGDDEQYF | TGTGCCAGCAGTTACCCAGGGGCAGGGGATGACGAGCAGTACTTC
- | TRBJ1-5 | TRBV12-3/TRBV12-4 | - | CASSWTDQPQHF | TGTGCCAGCAGTTGGACTGATCAGCCCCAGCATTTT
- | TRBJ1-4 | TRBV18 | - | CASSTAGGEKLFF | TGTGCCAGCTCAACAGCGGGTGGCGAAAAACTGTTTTTT
- | TRBJ1-1 | TRBV5-5 | - | CASSWRDTEAFF | TGTGCCAGCAGCTGGAGGGATACTGAAGCTTTCTTT
- | TRBJ2-5 | TRBV18 | TRBD2 | CASSPPGGGGETQYF | TGTGCCAGCTCACCACCCGGCGGGGGTGGCGAGACCCAGTACTTC
- | TRBJ1-2 | TRBV7-9 | TRBD1 | CASSQTWDSDYGYTF | TGTGCCAGCAGCCAAACCTGGGACAGCGATTATGGCTACACCTTC
- | TRBJ1-5 | TRBV20-1 | - | CSASKQYSNQPQHF | TGCAGTGCTAGTAAACAATATAGCAATCAGCCCCAGCATTTT
once | TRBJ1-6 | TRBV5-4 | - | CASSLAAGNNSPLHF | TGTGCCAGCAGCTTGGCGGCGGGGAATAATTCACCCCTCCACTTT
- | TRBJ1-1 | TRBV11-2 | TRBD1 | CASSPYRGGPDTEAFF | TGTGCCAGCAGCCCCTACAGGGGGGGTCCGGACACTGAAGCTTTCTTT
- | TRBJ1-1 | TRBV13 | - | CASSLGMRDTEAFF | TGTGCCAGCAGCTTAGGGATGAGGGACACTGAAGCTTTCTTT
- | TRBJ2-4 | TRBV5-1 | - | CASSLGQARGDIQYF | TGCGCCAGCAGCTTGGGCCAGGCGCGGGGAGACATTCAGTACTTC
- | TRBJ1-2 | TRBV7-9 | TRBD1 | CASSLPGQANYGYTF | TGTGCCAGCAGCTTGCCCGGACAGGCTAACTATGGCTACACCTTC
- | TRBJ1-3 | TRBV27 | TRBD1 | CASSSRSGTGGNTIYF | TGTGCCAGCAGTTCCCGTTCTGGGACAGGGGGAAACACCATATATTTT
- | TRBJ1-3 | TRBV5-1 | TRBD1 | CASSTETGPGNTIYF | TGCGCCAGCAGCACCGAGACAGGGCCTGGAAACACCATATATTTT
few | TRBJ1-5 | TRBV30 | - | CAWSVQDSNQPQHF | TGTGCCTGGAGTGTACAGGACAGCAATCAGCCCCAGCATTTT
- | TRBJ1-2 | TRBV6-5 | TRBD1 | CASRPPGQGAQGYTF | TGTGCCAGCAGACCCCCGGGACAGGGGGCGCAGGGCTACACCTTC
- | TRBJ2-3 | TRBV9 | - | CASSVGGTDTQYF | TGTGCCAGCAGCGTAGGAGGCACAGATACGCAGTATTTT
- | TRBJ2-7 | TRBV4-2 | - | CASSQGPVYEQYF | TGTGCCAGCAGCCAAGGTCCCGTCTACGAGCAGTACTTC
- | TRBJ1-6 | TRBV5-1 | - | CASSLGGDSPLHF | TGCGCCAGCAGCTTAGGAGGGGATTCACCCCTCCACTTT
- | TRBJ1-4 | TRBV6-6 | - | CASTRSNEKLFF | TGTGCCAGCACTAGGTCTAATGAAAAACTGTTTTTT
- | TRBJ2-7 | TRBV6-5 | TRBD1 | CANRGPSYEQYF | TGTGCCAACAGGGGCCCCAGCTACGAGCAGTACTTC
- | TRBJ1-1 | TRBV9 | TRBD1 | CASSGRQGANTEAFF | TGTGCCAGCAGCGGACGACAGGGGGCAAACACTGAAGCTTTCTTT
- | TRBJ2-2 | TRBV12-5 | - | CASGLVGLRGTGELFF | TGTGCTAGTGGTTTGGTCGGCCTCCGGGGCACCGGGGAGCTGTTTTTT
once | TRBJ1-4 | TRBV19 | - | CASSINLPRGMSEKLFF | TGTGCCAGTAGTATAAATTTGCCCAGGGGTATGAGTGAAAAACTGTTTTTT
- | TRBJ2-7 | TRBV4-1 | TRBD2 | CASSRDSGVPYEQYF | TGCGCCAGCAGCCGAGACAGCGGGGTTCCCTACGAGCAGTACTTC
- | TRBJ2-1 | TRBV19 | - | CASKQGGSYNEQFF | TGTGCCAGTAAACAGGGTGGCTCCTACAATGAGCAGTTCTTC
- | TRBJ1-1 | TRBV5-1 | - | CASSLGPITEAFF | TGCGCCAGCAGCTTGGGGCCGATCACTGAAGCTTTCTTT
few | TRBJ1-1 | TRBV5-5 | - | CASSPTNSNTEAFF | TGTGCCAGCAGCCCTACAAACAGCAACACTGAAGCTTTCTTT
few | TRBJ2-1 | TRBV7-2 | - | CASSPGGLRSNEQFF | TGTGCCAGCAGTCCCGGAGGGCTCCGGAGCAATGAGCAGTTCTTC
- | TRBJ1-6 | TRBV12-5 | - | CASSEGGAYNSPLHF | TGTGCTAGTTCTGAGGGAGGTGCCTATAATTCACCCCTCCACTTT
- | TRBJ2-2 | TRBV7-2 | TRBD1 | CASSMTGGTGELFF | TGTGCCAGCAGCATGACAGGGGGCACCGGGGAGCTGTTTTTT
- | TRBJ1-1 | TRBV2 | - | CASRGTPRGNTEAFF | TGTGCCAGCAGGGGGACTCCTCGCGGGAACACTGAAGCTTTCTTT
- | TRBJ2-3 | TRBV10-3 | TRBD2 | CAMAVAGGSDTQYF | TGTGCCATGGCGGTAGCGGGAGGATCAGATACGCAGTATTTT
- | TRBJ1-1 | TRBV18 | TRBD1 | CASSPGQQNTEAFF | TGTGCCAGCTCGCCGGGACAGCAGAACACTGAAGCTTTCTTT
once | TRBJ1-4 | TRBV19 | TRBD1 | CASSAGGLNEKLFF | TGTGCCAGTAGTGCAGGGGGGTTGAATGAAAAACTGTTTTTT
- | TRBJ2-2 | TRBV4-3 | - | CASSQDQMMAGELFF | TGCGCCAGCAGCCAAGACCAGATGATGGCCGGGGAGCTGTTTTTT
once | TRBJ1-5 | TRBV3-1/TRBV3-2 | - | CASSQGHNNQPQHF | TGTGCCAGCAGCCAAGGGCATAACAATCAGCCCCAGCATTTT
- | TRBJ1-1 | TRBV6-1 | - | CASSEWGGNTEAFF | TGTGCCAGCAGTGAATGGGGGGGAAACACTGAAGCTTTCTTT
few | TRBJ2-1 | TRBV2 | TRBD1 | CASRTRTGVSGDEQFF | TGTGCCAGCAGGACACGCACAGGGGTGTCGGGCGATGAGCAGTTCTTC
once | TRBJ1-2 | TRBV5-1 | TRBD1 | CASSGTGTVYGYTF | TGCGCCAGCAGCGGCACCGGGACAGTCTATGGCTACACCTTC
- | TRBJ1-5 | TRBV27 | - | CASSSTGFQPQHF | TGTGCCAGCAGTTCCACAGGGTTTCAGCCCCAGCATTTT
- | TRBJ1-6 | TRBV3-1/TRBV3-2 | - | CASSRGGGTSPLHF | TGTGCCAGCAGCCGTGGGGGGGGGACGTCACCCCTCCACTTT
- | TRBJ2-2 | TRBV24-1 | TRBD1 | CATSDLQGANTGELFF | TGTGCCACCAGTGATCTCCAGGGGGCGAACACCGGGGAGCTGTTTTTT
many | TRBJ2-7 | TRBV12-2 | - | CASRLGGQGNFHEQYF | TGTGCAAGTCGCTTAGGGGGACAGGGTAATTTCCACGAGCAGTACTTC
- | TRBJ2-5 | TRBV3-1/TRBV3-2 | TRBD2 | CASSQNSPGLAGGRETQYF | TGTGCCAGCAGCCAAAACTCTCCGGGACTAGCGGGGGGGCGAGAGACCCAGTACTTC
- | TRBJ1-1 | TRBV2 | - | CASGKEGKNTEAFF | TGTGCCAGTGGGAAGGAGGGGAAGAACACTGAAGCTTTCTTT
- | TRBJ1-1 | TRBV4-1 | TRBD1 | CASSQETGGYTEAFF | TGCGCCAGCAGCCAAGAAACAGGGGGGTACACTGAAGCTTTCTTT
- | TRBJ1-3 | TRBV30 | - | CAWSVPKSGNTIYF | TGTGCCTGGAGTGTACCTAAATCTGGAAACACCATATATTTT
- | TRBJ2-7 | TRBV6-5 | TRBD1 | CASSYSWTGEEQYF | TGTGCCAGCAGTTACTCGTGGACAGGGGAGGAGCAGTACTTC
few | TRBJ2-1 | TRBV28 | TRBD2 | CASIPPGLAGGRSSYNEQFF | TGTGCCAGCATTCCGCCAGGACTAGCGGGAGGTCGTAGCTCCTACAATGAGCAGTTCTTC
- | TRBJ1-1 | TRBV5-6 | - | CASSFRRTANTEAFF | TGTGCCAGCAGCTTTCGGAGGACGGCAAACACTGAAGCTTTCTTT
- | TRBJ2-7 | TRBV5-1 | - | CASTLWRGENSYEQYF | TGCGCCAGCACCCTCTGGCGTGGGGAGAACTCCTACGAGCAGTACTTC
- | TRBJ1-2 | TRBV6-6 | - | CASSDRSYGYTF | TGTGCCAGCAGTGACAGGTCTTATGGCTACACCTTC
- | TRBJ2-5 | TRBV2 | TRBD1 | CASSTASKDRRQETQYF | TGTGCCAGCAGTACCGCCTCGAAGGACAGGCGCCAAGAGACCCAGTACTTC
- | TRBJ1-4 | TRBV5-1 | TRBD1 | CASSSTGGTNEKLFF | TGCGCCAGCAGCTCGACAGGGGGGACTAATGAAAAACTGTTTTTT
- | TRBJ1-5 | TRBV9 | TRBD1 | CASSVARTGGVYQPQHF | TGTGCCAGCAGCGTAGCTAGGACAGGGGGTGTCTATCAGCCCCAGCATTTT
- | TRBJ2-2 | TRBV5-5 | - | CASSLLRQANTGELFF | TGTGCCAGCAGCTTGTTAAGGCAGGCGAACACCGGGGAGCTGTTTTTT
few | TRBJ2-5 | TRBV6-5 | - | CASMRGVQETQYF | TGTGCCAGCATGCGCGGGGTCCAAGAGACCCAGTACTTC